This TCR beta chain was captured in a study of blood T cells in healthy people across ages. Overall study findings and caveats: Naive T cell percentage showed a strong correlation with the diversity of TCR beta.

On this clonotype itself: Its antigen remains unknown.

A J-beta primer mix and a sample-barcoded 5' primer were used in a second PCR of about 7 to 12 cycles. Tagging of each cDNA molecule was performed by a template-switch adaptor with 12 random nucleotides. TCRdb fed the 5' RACE reads into MiXCR, producing one record per CDR3 protein. Of around 990,000 distinct CDR3 sequences detected, around 27% appear once; the ten largest clones hold less than 0.75%. CDR1 and CDR2 (germline): SEHNR, FQNEAQ (reference sequence). This CDR3 is built from 15 residues. With V trimmed by 5 bases and J by 6 bases, 7 bases remained unmatched. The sample also formed part of further work on T cells of mothers and their children. That paper notes: A few healthy Caucasian mothers served as donors, and their six children did as well. Extracted RNA, in its entirety, went into cDNA synthesis at around 1.4 ug per 15 ul.

This TCR came from a girl aged 2-9 years in good health. The J gene is TRBJ1-4, the V gene TRBV7-9; 9 nucleotides align to TRBD1. Sample: blood. CDR3 residues: CASSHPGTGHEKLFF. The CDR3 DNA sequence: TGTGCCAGCAGCCATCCCGGGACAGGGCATGAAAAACTGTTTTTT.